This T cell receptor (beta chain) was sequenced for a study of T-cell reconstitution after alpha-beta-depleted transplantation in children. This sample's TCRbeta library carried unique molecular identifier barcodes. TCRdb re-analysed the PCR reads in MiXCR, keeping a single row per CDR3 protein. The sample lists about 980,000 distinct CDR3 sequences, less than 30% occurring once. Study observations and caveats: Alpha-beta T cells about two months after transplant reportedly derived from several hundred expanded graft clones.

This clonotype showed up just a few times. Its target is not known. The V end lost 4 bases, the J end lost 6 bases, and 19 bases lay between the germline ends. The CDR3 is 15 residues long. Germline lookup yields CDR1 SEHNR and CDR2 FQNEAQ (reference sequence). The sequence derives from a boy less than two years old who had a stem cell transplant for SCID, so the T cells may come from the graft donor. The specimen comprised PBMCs, mostly from graft donor cells, sampled 360 days after TCRalphabeta/CD19-depleted stem cell transplant. The V call is TRBV7-9, the J call TRBJ2-7; D remains ambiguous. CDR3 in amino acids: CASSSVSLWVSEQYF. Here the CDR3 DNA reads TGTGCCAGCAGCTCAGTTTCTTTGTGGGTTTCCGAGCAGTACTTC.